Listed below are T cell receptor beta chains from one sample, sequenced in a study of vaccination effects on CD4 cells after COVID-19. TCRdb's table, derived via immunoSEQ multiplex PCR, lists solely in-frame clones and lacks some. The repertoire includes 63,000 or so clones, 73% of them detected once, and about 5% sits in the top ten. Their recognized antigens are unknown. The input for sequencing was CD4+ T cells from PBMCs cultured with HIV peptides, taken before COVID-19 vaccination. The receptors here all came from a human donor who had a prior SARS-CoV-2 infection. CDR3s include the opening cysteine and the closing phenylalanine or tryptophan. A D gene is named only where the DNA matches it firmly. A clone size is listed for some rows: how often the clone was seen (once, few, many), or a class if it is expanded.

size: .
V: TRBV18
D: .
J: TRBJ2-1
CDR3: CASSPTMGELGEQFF
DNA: TGTGCCAGCTCACCAACGATGGGGGAATTGGGTGAGCAGTTCTTC

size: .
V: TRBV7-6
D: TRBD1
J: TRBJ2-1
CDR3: CASSSPAGTGVFF
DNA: TGTGCCAGCAGCTCCCCGGCAGGGACAGGGGTGTTCTTC

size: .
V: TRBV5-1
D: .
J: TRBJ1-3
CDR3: CASSLGPGNGNTIYF
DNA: TGCGCCAGCAGTTTGGGCCCGGGAAATGGAAACACCATATATTTT

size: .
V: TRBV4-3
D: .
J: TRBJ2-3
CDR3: CASSQEGSGYTDTQYF
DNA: TGCGCCAGCAGCCAAGAGGGAAGCGGGTACACAGATACGCAGTATTTT

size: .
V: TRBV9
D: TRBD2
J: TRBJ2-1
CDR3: CASSPTPSGGYNEQFF
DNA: TGTGCCAGCAGCCCAACACCTAGCGGGGGCTACAATGAGCAGTTCTTC

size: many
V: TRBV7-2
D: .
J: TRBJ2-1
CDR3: CASSLAGVSYNEQFF
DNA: TGTGCCAGCAGCTTAGCGGGAGTATCCTACAATGAGCAGTTCTTC

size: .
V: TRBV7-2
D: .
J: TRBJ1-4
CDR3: CASSLTRRNEKLFF
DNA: TGTGCCAGCAGCTTGACACGCCGAAATGAAAAACTGTTTTTT

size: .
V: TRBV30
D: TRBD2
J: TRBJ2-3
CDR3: CAWSVGLAGGRVTQYF
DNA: TGTGCCTGGAGTGTGGGACTAGCGGGGGGGCGGGTTACGCAGTATTTT

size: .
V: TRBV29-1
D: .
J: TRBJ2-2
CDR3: CSVSAAGELFF
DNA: TGCAGCGTTTCGGCGGCCGGGGAGCTGTTTTTT

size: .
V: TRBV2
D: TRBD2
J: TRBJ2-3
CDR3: CASSEMASGGADTQYF
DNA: TGTGCCAGCAGTGAAATGGCTAGCGGGGGGGCGGATACGCAGTATTTT

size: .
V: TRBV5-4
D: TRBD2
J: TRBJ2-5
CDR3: CASSLVTSDETQYF
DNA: TGTGCCAGCAGCTTGGTAACTAGCGACGAGACCCAGTACTTC

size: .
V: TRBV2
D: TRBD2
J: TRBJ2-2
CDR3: CASLLLAGGPVGELFF
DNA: TGTGCCAGCCTACTCTTAGCGGGGGGGCCAGTCGGGGAGCTGTTTTTT

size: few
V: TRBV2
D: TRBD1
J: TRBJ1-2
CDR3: CASSAIGTGHYGYTF
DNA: TGTGCCAGCAGCGCCATAGGGACAGGCCACTATGGCTACACCTTC

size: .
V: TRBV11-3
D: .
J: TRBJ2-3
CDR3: CASSLEGVTDTQYF
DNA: TGTGCCAGCAGCTTAGAGGGGGTTACGGATACGCAGTATTTT

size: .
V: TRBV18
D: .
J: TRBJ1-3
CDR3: CASSPGPLLRNTIYF
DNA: TGTGCCAGCTCACCAGGGCCCTTACTTAGAAACACCATATATTTT

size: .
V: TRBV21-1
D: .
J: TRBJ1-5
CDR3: CASSKCGNNQPQHF
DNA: TGTGCCAGCAGCAAATGTGGGAACAATCAGCCCCAGCATTTT